This T cell receptor (beta chain) was sequenced during a study of CD8+ T cells in alopecia areata. Study background: At a dose of 5 to 10 mg twice daily, oral tofacitinib was given to treated patients.

cDNA prepared by RNA extraction and subsequent reverse transcription served as the template for sequencing. The protocol was immunoSEQ multiplex PCR, while the TCRdb copy is restricted to in-frame clones and leaves out a portion. The repertoire includes 150,000 to 200,000 clones, roughly 53% of them detected once, and 10% to 12% sits in the top ten. The CDR3 length is 13 residues. Per the germline V gene, CDR1 is GTSNPN and CDR2 is SVGIG (reference sequence). Only one count was recorded for this clone. Treatment described: oral pan-JAK inhibitor, 5-10 mg twice daily. The researchers isolated CD4+ and CD8+ T cells from PBMCs by sorting.

The sample here was CD8+ T cells sorted from blood, taken at week 24, from a patient treated with tofacitinib. V usage is TRBV30 and J usage is TRBJ2-5; 10 nucleotides align to TRBD2. The sequence was collected from a human donor with alopecia areata. The CDR3 spells CATDVAGGETQYF. The CDR3 bases are TGTGCTACCGACGTAGCGGGGGGAGAGACCCAGTACTTC.